These 5 T cell receptor beta chains were all obtained from the same sample, sequenced in a study of early stage breast cancer tumors. The method was immunoSEQ multiplex PCR; TCRdb's version includes in-frame clones alone and lacks a portion of them. The data show 30,000 to 35,000 clones, with 74% seen just once and about 4.3% held by the top ten. The specimen sequenced was blood. Receptors were obtained from a person in their forties with breast cancer.

A few counts support this clone. This chain links TRBV7-9 with TRBJ2-1; TRBD2 matches 10 bases. V trimming: 2 bases; J trimming: 11 bases; junction bases outside the gene matches: 9. The CDR3 runs to 15 residues. CDR1 and CDR2 from the germline V gene are SEHNR and FQNEAQ (reference sequence). The CDR3 DNA follows: TGTGCCAGCAGCTTAATAACAGCTAGCGGGAGTCAGCAGTTCTTC. Protein product: CASSLITASGSQQFF.

The chain carries TRBV5-1 and TRBJ2-5, with 8 bases identical to TRBD2. The germline V gene has CDR1 SGHRS and CDR2 YFSETQ. This CDR3 spans 14 amino acids. V shed 4 bases, J shed 1 base, and the junction held 3 bases outside the gene matches. The CDR3 region is CASSPGLGQETQYF. The CDR3 bases are TGCGCCAGCAGCCCGGGACTAGGCCAAGAGACCCAGTACTTC.

This clone was seen only a few times. Other nucleotide sequences from this sample produce the same CDR3. The V and J genes are TRBV30 and TRBJ1-5; D not resolved. The CDR3 has 13 residues. V lost 2 bases and J 3 bases, leaving 8 bases between the germline ends. The germline V gene encodes CDR1 GTSNPN and CDR2 SVGIG (reference sequence). This chain's CDR3 is CAWSQDSNQPQHF. CDR3 bases: TGTGCCTGGAGTCAGGACTCCAATCAGCCCCAGCATTTT.

Judged by abundance, this clone is medium-sized. This chain joins TRBV7-9 and TRBJ1-3; 9 bases match TRBD1. CDR1 is SEHNR and CDR2 is FQNEAQ in the germline V gene (reference sequence). The V and J ends lost 2 bases and 3 bases, in that order; junction bases with no gene match: 5. CDR3 length: 16 residues. The CDR3 DNA reads as TGTGCCAGCAGCTTAACACAGGGGGCGTTTGGAAACACCATATATTTT. As protein: CASSLTQGAFGNTIYF.

The V and J genes are TRBV6-5 and TRBJ1-2; the D gene is possibly TRBD1 (6 bases). From germline, CDR1 is MNHEY and CDR2 SVGAGI. The V end lost 5 bases, the J end lost 4 bases, and 11 bases lay between the germline ends. This CDR3 spans 13 amino acids. The CDR3 protein is CASSEDRFYGYTF. The CDR3 DNA follows: TGTGCCAGCAGTGAAGACAGGTTCTATGGCTACACCTTC.